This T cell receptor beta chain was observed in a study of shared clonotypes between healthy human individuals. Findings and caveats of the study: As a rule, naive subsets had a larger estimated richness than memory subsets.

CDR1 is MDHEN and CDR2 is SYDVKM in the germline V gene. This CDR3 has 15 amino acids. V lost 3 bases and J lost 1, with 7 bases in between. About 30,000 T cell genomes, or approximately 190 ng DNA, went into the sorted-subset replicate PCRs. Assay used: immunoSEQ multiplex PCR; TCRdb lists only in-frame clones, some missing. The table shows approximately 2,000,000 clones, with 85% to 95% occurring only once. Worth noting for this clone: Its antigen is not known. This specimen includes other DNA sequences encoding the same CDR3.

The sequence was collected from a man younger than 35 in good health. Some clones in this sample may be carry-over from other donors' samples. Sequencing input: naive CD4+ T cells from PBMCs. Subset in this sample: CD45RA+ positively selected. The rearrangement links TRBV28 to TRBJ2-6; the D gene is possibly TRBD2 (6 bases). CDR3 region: CASSFAGSGANVLTF. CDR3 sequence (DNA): TGTGCCAGCAGTTTTGCGGGGTCTGGGGCCAACGTCCTGACTTTC.